These 26 T cell receptor beta chains came from one sample sequenced in a study of shared clonotypes between healthy human individuals. Using immunoSEQ multiplex PCR, the repertoire was profiled, and TCRdb retains in-frame clones only, with some absent. The data hold about 1.5 million clones, with about 98% observed a single time. Sequencing was done on a sample of naive CD4+ T cells sorted from blood. Subset given: CD45RA+ positively selected. The source of these receptors is a man aged 25 to 45 in good health.

V and J are TRBV4-1 and TRBJ1-3; D remains ambiguous. From germline, CDR1 is MGHRA and CDR2 YSYEKL. The CDR3 covers 14 residues. Trimming shortened V by 4 bases and J by 4 bases, and 11 bases separated the two germline ends. CDR3 sequence (DNA): TGCGCCAGCAGCCTCCCGGGAGAAGGAAACACCATATATTTT. It specifies CASSLPGEGNTIYF.

The CDR3 sequence is CASSYLPVWNEKLFF. DNA for the CDR3: TGTGCCAGCAGTTACCTCCCGGTCTGGAATGAAAAACTGTTTTTT. V is TRBV6-5 and J is TRBJ1-4; D is unclear. This CDR3 is 15 amino acids long. The V gene lost 2 bases and the J gene lost 5 bases, with 12 bases spanning the gap. CDR1 is MNHEY and CDR2 is SVGAGI in the germline V gene.

The chain joins TRBV2 to TRBJ1-1; D gene unclear. Germline values: CDR1 SNHLY, CDR2 FYNNEI. Trimming left V 9 bases short and J 5 bases short, with 16 bases between. This CDR3 region has 13 residues. The CDR3 DNA reads TGTGCCAGTGATATGGCGGTTGGAACTGAAGCTTTCTTT. This sequence encodes CASDMAVGTEAFF.

The chain recombines TRBV27 with TRBJ2-2, with a weak D call TRBD1 (5 bases). CDR1 and CDR2 (germline): MNHEY, SMNVEV (reference sequence). The CDR3 has 13 amino acids. V lost 8 bases to trimming and J lost 7 bases, with 14 bases between them. The DNA of the CDR3 is TGTGCCAGCCGGACCCAGGGTTACGGGGAGCTGTTTTTT. It specifies CASRTQGYGELFF.

The chain links TRBV7-8 to TRBJ1-1; D possibly corresponds to TRBD1 (5 bases). This CDR3 is 17 amino acids long. In germline, CDR1 is SGHVS, CDR2 FQNEAQ. Trimming pared 0 bases from V and 4 bases from J, leaving 18 bases between. CDR3 loop: CASSLARMESGPTEAFF. CDR3 sequence (DNA): TGTGCCAGCAGCTTAGCGCGGATGGAGTCGGGACCCACTGAAGCTTTCTTT.

The gene calls are TRBV1 and TRBJ2-3. TRBV1 is given as a pseudogene. The CDR3 is 14 residues long. The CDR3 DNA sequence: TGCACCAGAGCGCTCGGGGCAAACACAGATACGCAGTATTTT. It is translated as CTRALGANTDTQYF.

The CDR3, as DNA: TGTGCCATAGGCAGCGACAGGGCATACTACGAGCAGTACTTC. Its protein product is CAIGSDRAYYEQYF. This rearrangement joins TRBV10-3 to TRBJ2-7, with 7 bases aligning to TRBD1. V was clipped by 9 bases and J by 3 bases; unmatched bases: 11. The CDR3 totals 14 residues. Germline V lookup: CDR1 ENHRY, CDR2 SYGVKD.

This clone was counted a single time. J is TRBJ2-3 and V is TRBV28, with D perhaps matching TRBD1 (5 bases). V gave up 3 bases and J gave up 1 base, with 14 bases separating them. This CDR3 comprises 16 residues. Germline CDR1 reads MDHEN; CDR2 reads SYDVKM. CDR3 sequence reads: CASSFADTPRTDTQYF. CDR3 nucleotides: TGTGCCAGCAGTTTCGCGGACACCCCGCGCACAGATACGCAGTATTTT.

This chain connects TRBV5-1 to TRBJ2-3, with 8 bases aligning to TRBD1. Per germline, CDR1 SGHRS and CDR2 YFSETQ. The CDR3 consists of 15 residues. Trimming removed 0 bases from V and 4 bases from J; junction bases left unmatched: 4. The CDR3 bases are TGCGCCAGCAGCTTGGTACCAGGGGGCGCAGATACGCAGTATTTT. Amino acids: CASSLVPGGADTQYF.

CDR3 region: CASSERDSGLSYNEQFF. CDR3 bases: TGTGCCAGCAGCGAACGGGACTCCGGGCTTTCCTACAATGAGCAGTTCTTC. The chain recombines TRBV9 with TRBJ2-1; maybe TRBD2 (6 bases). The germline V gene has CDR1 SGDLS and CDR2 YYNGEE. Between the trimmed V and J ends, which lost 3 bases and 1 base, there was a span of 17 bases. This CDR3 contains 17 residues.

This clone was seen once. The chain has TRBV5-8 and TRBJ1-5; no definite D call. V dropped 0 bases and J dropped 7 bases, with 8 bases sitting between them. Germline V gene data show CDR1 as SGHTS and CDR2 as YDEGEE. The CDR3 is 13 residues long. As DNA, the CDR3 is TGTGCCAGCAGCTTGGTGGGAAGCCAGCCCCAGCATTTT. Translation gives CASSLVGSQPQHF.

The gene calls are TRBV5-1 and TRBJ2-5; 8 nucleotides align to TRBD2. Germline CDR1 SGHRS, CDR2 YFSETQ. The CDR3 loop spans 19 amino acids. Unmatched junction bases numbered 19, after V lost 4 bases and J lost 2 bases. The DNA for the CDR3 is TGCGCCAGCAGCCATCCTGGTAGCGGGACCCCTGGGGCACAAGAGACCCAGTACTTC. Translation gives CASSHPGSGTPGAQETQYF.

CDR3 nucleotide sequence: TGTGCCAGCAGCGCCGGGGAGGTGGAAAAACTGTTTTTT. Amino acid sequence: CASSAGEVEKLFF. This chain connects TRBV5-5 to TRBJ1-4; D is unresolved. The CDR3 is made up of 13 amino acids. In germline, CDR1 is SGHKS, CDR2 YYEKEE (reference sequence). V was clipped by 4 bases and J by 8 bases, with 12 bases between them.

This chain connects TRBV7-9 to TRBJ2-3, with D perhaps matching TRBD1 (6 bases). Between the trimmed V and J ends, which lost 3 bases and 3 bases, there was a span of 13 bases. In germline, CDR1 is SEHNR, CDR2 FQNEAQ (reference sequence). The CDR3 extends over 15 amino acids. CDR3: CASSLRGRGTDTQYF. The DNA for the CDR3 is TGTGCCAGCAGCTTGAGGGGGAGAGGAACAGATACGCAGTATTTT.

The rearrangement links TRBV29-1 to TRBJ1-1, with TRBD1 as a possible D gene (5 bases). V shed 1 base and J shed 1 base, with 10 bases lying between them. From germline, CDR1 is SQVTM and CDR2 ANQGSEA. This CDR3 has 14 residues. This chain's CDR3 is CSVEGQLSNTEAFF. In DNA, the CDR3 is TGCAGCGTTGAAGGACAGCTATCGAACACTGAAGCTTTCTTT.

On this clone itself: Distinct nucleotide sequences in the sample also encode this CDR3. The chain links TRBV18 to TRBJ1-1, with D tentatively TRBD1 (5 bases). The V gene lost 1 base and the J gene lost 1 base, with 7 bases spanning the gap. The length of the CDR3 is 14 residues. CDR1 KGHSH and CDR2 LQKENI come from the germline V gene. The CDR3 DNA follows: TGTGCCAGCTCACCACTCGACAGGAACACTGAAGCTTTCTTT. Amino acids: CASSPLDRNTEAFF.

The chain joins TRBV9 to TRBJ2-7; 10 bases fit TRBD2. The V gene end was trimmed by 3 bases and the J gene end by 2 bases; junction bases not matched to a gene: 5. CDR3 length equals 15 residues. In germline, CDR1 is SGDLS, CDR2 YYNGEE. Here the CDR3 reads CASSEGLAHTYEQYF. The DNA for the CDR3 is TGTGCCAGCAGCGAGGGACTAGCGCATACCTACGAGCAGTACTTC.

The V and J genes are TRBV29-1 and TRBJ1-4; D is possibly TRBD1 (5 bases). Germline-derived CDR1 and CDR2 are SQVTM and ANQGSEA. V lost 6 bases, J lost 8 bases, and 16 bases lay in between. The CDR3 runs 13 residues. The CDR3 sequence: CSVSPGRMEKLFF. The CDR3 DNA follows: TGCAGCGTCTCGCCGGGACGTATGGAAAAACTGTTTTTT.

The chain recombines TRBV6-5 with TRBJ2-7, with 9 nucleotides matching TRBD1. There are 14 residues in the CDR3. The V gene's germline CDR1 is MNHEY and CDR2 SVGAGI. After removal of 6 bases from V and 2 bases from J, the junction contained 5 bases not matched to a gene. CDR3 residues: CASRGRDRAYEQYF. DNA for the CDR3: TGTGCCAGCAGGGGCCGGGACAGGGCCTACGAGCAGTACTTC.

This clone was found once. The rearrangement links TRBV5-5 to TRBJ2-2; a possible D gene is TRBD2 (6 bases). Germline V gene sequence: CDR1 SGHKS, CDR2 YYEKEE (reference sequence). There are 17 residues in the CDR3. The ends were cut back, 2 bases at V and 0 bases at J, with 14 bases in the middle. This CDR3 is CASSFLKTGANTGELFF. CDR3 bases: TGTGCCAGCAGCTTTTTAAAGACGGGGGCGAACACCGGGGAGCTGTTTTTT. Variable domain in full (rest from reference TRBV5-5 and TRBJ2-2): DAGVTQSPTHLIKTRGQQVTLRCSPISGHKSVSWYQQVLGQGPQFIFQYYEKEERGRGNFPDRFSARQFPNYSSELNVNALLLGDSALYLCASSFLKTGANTGELFFGEGSRLTVL.

V is TRBV10-3 and J is TRBJ1-1; no definite D call. The germline CDR1 and CDR2 sequences are ENHRY and SYGVKD. This CDR3 comprises 13 residues. V shed 6 bases and J shed 0 bases, with 8 bases lying between them. The chain's CDR3 is CAIRGPLNTEAFF. For the CDR3, the DNA is TGTGCCATCAGAGGACCTCTGAACACTGAAGCTTTCTTT.

The CDR3 DNA sequence: TGTGCCGGGGGCCGACAGGTTGGGACCTACGAGCAGTACTTC. Translated: CAGGRQVGTYEQYF. The chain is built from TRBV30 and TRBJ2-7; D is possibly TRBD1 (6 bases). Per germline, CDR1 GTSNPN and CDR2 SVGIG (reference sequence). Trimming removed 8 bases from V and 2 bases from J, with 19 bases in between. CDR3 size: 14 residues.

Of note for this clone: Additional DNA sequences in this sample encode the identical CDR3. The V gene is TRBV9, the J gene TRBJ1-3; D is unresolved. The CDR3 runs 14 residues. Trimming took off 2 bases at V and 0 bases at J, with 6 bases between the two ends. Germline CDR1 and CDR2: SGDLS and YYNGEE. The CDR3 here is CASSVLGSGNTIYF. CDR3 sequence (DNA): TGTGCCAGCAGCGTTTTAGGCTCTGGAAACACCATATATTTT.

The chain joins TRBV7-3 to TRBJ2-7; 8 bases map to TRBD1. This CDR3 is built from 13 residues. J lost 4 bases, V lost 5 bases, and 4 bases had no gene match. Germline CDR1 reads SGHTA; CDR2 reads FQGTGA. The CDR3 coding sequence is TGTGCCAGCAGCACCGGGACAGGATACGAGCAGTACTTC. It encodes CASSTGTGYEQYF. Combining the CDR3 with reference TRBV7-3 and TRBJ2-7 gives the whole variable domain GAGVSQTPSNKVTEKGKYVELRCDPISGHTALYWYRQSLGQGPEFLIYFQGTGAADDSGLPNDRFFAVRPEGSVSTLKIQRTERGDSAVYLCASSTGTGYEQYFGPGTRLTVT.

The sample holds one count of this clone. The V call is TRBV14, the J call TRBJ1-3; D possibly corresponds to TRBD1 (6 bases). This CDR3 region has 17 residues. The germline gives CDR1 SGHDN, CDR2 FVKESK. Deletions cut 4 bases from V and 0 bases from J, with 16 bases between. CDR3 nucleotide sequence: TGTGCCAGCAGCCGGGCCAGGGGATGGGGCTCTGGAAACACCATATATTTT. This sequence encodes CASSRARGWGSGNTIYF. Drawing the rest from reference TRBV14 and TRBJ1-3, the complete variable domain is EAGVTQFPSHSVIEKGQTVTLRCDPISGHDNLYWYRRVMGKEIKFLLHFVKESKQDESGMPNNRFLAERTGGTYSTLKVQPAELEDSGVYFCASSRARGWGSGNTIYFGEGSWLTVV.

The chain is built from TRBV21-1 and TRBJ1-1. TRBV21-1 is tagged as a pseudogene. The CDR3 runs 18 residues. In nucleotides, the CDR3 is TGTGCCAGCAGCAAATTGGAGAGGGGGGGACGGAGTAACACTGAAGCTTTCTTT. Amino acid sequence: CASSKLERGGRSNTEAFF.